A single sample gave rise to the 14 T cell receptor beta chains below, sequenced in a study of T cells after yellow fever vaccination. TCRdb ran MiXCR on the 5' RACE reads and lists one entry per CDR3 protein. The table lists 120,000 or so distinct CDR3 sequences, around 15% of them singletons. The material was CD8+ T cells sorted from PBMCs, obtained 5 days after the yellow fever booster vaccination. The source is a man aged 18 to 30 who received the YFV17D yellow fever vaccine.

The gene calls are TRBV29-1 and TRBJ2-7, with a weak D call TRBD1 (5 bases). The CDR3 consists of 12 residues. Germline CDR1 is SQVTM and CDR2 is ANQGSEA. Trimming shortened V by 1 base and J by 5 bases, and 9 bases separated the two germline ends. This CDR3 is CSVEVQDHEQYV. The CDR3 DNA sequence: TGCAGCGTTGAAGTACAGGATCACGAGCAGTACGTC.

V usage is TRBV11-2 and J usage is TRBJ2-6; maybe TRBD2 (5 bases). The ends were cut back, 5 bases at V and 0 bases at J, with 11 bases in the middle. Germline assignment: CDR1 SGHAT and CDR2 FQNNGV. The CDR3 is 16 residues long. CDR3 protein: CASSLGVVSGANVLTF. CDR3 sequence (DNA): TGTGCCAGCAGCCTGGGAGTTGTCTCTGGGGCCAACGTCCTGACTTTC.

This clonotype has just a few counts. The gene calls are TRBV5-1 and TRBJ2-3, with TRBD2 matching over 12 bases. The V and J ends lost 0 bases and 5 bases, in that order; junction bases with no gene match: 7. In germline, CDR1 is SGHRS, CDR2 YFSETQ. This CDR3 has 17 residues. The CDR3 DNA reads as TGCGCCAGCAGCTTGGAGGCTAGCGGGGGGGCCGGAGATACGCAGTATTTT. This codes for CASSLEASGGAGDTQYF.

The chain is built from TRBV21-1 and TRBJ2-2; no check of the table's D call, TRBD1, against the DNA was made. TRBV21-1 is a known pseudogene. The CDR3 sequence is 15 residues long. The CDR3 DNA reads TGTGCCAGCAGCAAAATGGGGGCTAGGACCGGGGAGCTGTTTTTT. Translated, it gives CASSKMGARTGELFF.

This clonotype appeared a few times. The CDR3: CASSFYAGPNYEQFF. The DNA for the CDR3 is TGTGCCAGCAGCTTCTACGCGGGTCCCAACTATGAGCAGTTCTTC. The J gene is TRBJ2-1, the V gene TRBV7-2, with D possibly matching TRBD2 (5 bases). This CDR3 has 15 residues. Germline V CDR1 and CDR2: SGHTA, FQGNSA. The germline V and J ends were trimmed by 3 bases and 8 bases, with 17 bases remaining between them.

This clonotype has only a few counts. The chain combines TRBV5-1 with TRBJ1-1; D remains ambiguous. Trimming took off 5 bases at V and 0 bases at J, with 11 bases between the two ends. The CDR3 totals 14 residues. Germline V gives CDR1 SGHRS, CDR2 YFSETQ. CDR3 residues: CASRGVDLNTEAFF. The CDR3 DNA reads as TGCGCCAGCAGGGGAGTGGATCTGAACACTGAAGCTTTCTTT.

The chain has TRBV25-1 and TRBJ1-1; no clear D gene. CDR3 length equals 12 residues. Germline V gives CDR1 MGHDK, CDR2 SYGVNS. The V gene lost 6 bases and the J gene lost 8 bases, with 13 bases spanning the gap. CDR3 protein: CASSPPGLEAFF. CDR3 bases: TGTGCCAGCAGCCCCCCGGGCCTGGAAGCTTTCTTT.

This clonotype was observed a single time. The chain joins TRBV20-1 to TRBJ2-3; 8 positions agree with TRBD2. The germline gives CDR1 DFQATT, CDR2 SNEGSKA (reference sequence). V lost 0 bases and J lost 4; bases outside the gene matches: 6. This CDR3 comprises 15 residues. CDR3 sequence (DNA): TGCAGTGCTAGAGATGGGCGGGGGGCCTCAGATACGCAGTATTTT. This gives the protein CSARDGRGASDTQYF.

This clonotype was seen a handful of times. V and J are TRBV6-2 or TRBV6-3 and TRBJ2-3, with a weak D call TRBD2 (6 bases). This CDR3 is 20 amino acids long. V was shortened by 2 bases and J by 0 bases, with 24 bases between the two germline ends. CDR1 is MNHEY and CDR2 is SVGEGT in the germline V gene. The CDR3 coding sequence is TGTGCCAGCAGTTACCACCTCACAAGGGACTCCGGGCCTAGCACAGATACGCAGTATTTT. Its translation is CASSYHLTRDSGPSTDTQYF.

The CDR3, as DNA: TGCAGTGCTAGTGTCAGCCAGAGCTCCTACGAGCAGTACGTC. Its translation is CSASVSQSSYEQYV. The rearrangement uses TRBV20-1 and TRBJ2-7; D gene uncertain. CDR1 is DFQATT, CDR2 SNEGSKA, per germline (reference sequence). The CDR3 runs to 14 residues. Trimming cost V 3 bases and J 0 bases, with 12 bases left between them.

The CDR3 loop reads CASSQEGLAGLTDTQYF. In DNA, the CDR3 is TGCGCCAGCAGCCAAGAAGGCTTGGCGGGGCTCACAGATACGCAGTATTTT. The V call is TRBV4-1, the J call TRBJ2-3; D is perhaps TRBD2 (6 bases). V was cut by 0 bases and J by 2 bases, with 15 bases left in between. There are 17 residues in the CDR3. CDR1 and CDR2 (germline): MGHRA, YSYEKL.

This clonotype showed up just a few times. The chain links TRBV4-1 to TRBJ2-5; D gene unclear. The V end was cut by 1 base, the J end by 5 bases, with 11 bases between. The CDR3 has 14 residues. Germline V CDR1 and CDR2: MGHRA, YSYEKL. CDR3 sequence: CASSQGEALETQYF. The CDR3 DNA is TGCGCCAGCAGCCAAGGCGAAGCTCTTGAGACCCAGTACTTC.

This clonotype was observed a few times. This rearrangement joins TRBV7-2 to TRBJ2-1; 8 bases are a match to TRBD1. Germline trimming cut 4 bases from V and 3 bases from J; bases unmatched to any gene: 11. The CDR3 has 17 residues. Germline V gene data show CDR1 as SGHTA and CDR2 as FQGNSA. The CDR3 loop reads CASSSYLSGQDYNEQFF. CDR3 sequence (DNA): TGTGCCAGCAGCTCCTATCTCTCGGGACAGGACTACAATGAGCAGTTCTTC.

The chain has TRBV9 and TRBJ1-2, with D hard to call. CDR1 is SGDLS and CDR2 is YYNGEE in the germline V gene. The CDR3 extends over 15 amino acids. V was pared by 4 bases and J by 5 bases, with 18 bases between. The CDR3 DNA reads as TGTGCCAGCAGCCCCTCCCAGCCAACCGAATATGGCTACACCTTC. Translating it yields CASSPSQPTEYGYTF. The full variable domain, in which reference TRBV9 and TRBJ1-2 provide the parts outside the CDR3, is DSGVTQTPKHLITATGQRVTLRCSPRSGDLSVYWYQQSLDQGLQFLIQYYNGEERAKGNILERFSAQQFPDLHSELNLSSLELGDSALYFCASSPSQPTEYGYTFGSGTRLTVV.